Below are 7 T cell receptor beta chains sequenced from a single sample in a study of vaccination and CD4 T cells after COVID-19. Sample treatment: roughly 10-day PBMC culture with coronavirus spike peptide pools or control peptides (ViraFEST assay). Cultured CD4+ T cell DNA was sequenced using the Oncomine TCR Beta short-read assay. TCRdb analysed the PCR reads with MiXCR anew, one entry per CDR3 protein. The top ten clones hold approximately 24% of a sample with around 6,400 distinct CDR3 sequences, 45% of them seen once. These TCRs are of unknown antigen specificity. Material: CD4+ T cells from blood, cultured in vitro. The receptors derive from a human donor who had recovered from COVID-19.

This rearrangement joins TRBV11-3 to TRBJ2-3, with TRBD2 matching 14 bases. CDR1 and CDR2 from the germline V gene are SGHNT and YENEEA. Trimming removed 2 bases from V and 5 bases from J; junction bases left unmatched: 3. The CDR3 sequence is 16 residues long. CDR3 region: CASSLRGLAGVDTQYF. CDR3 bases: TGTGCCAGCAGCTTAAGGGGACTAGCGGGAGTAGATACGCAGTATTTT. Filled out from reference TRBV11-3 and TRBJ2-3, the complete variable domain reads EAGVVQSPRYKIIEKKQPVAFWCNPISGHNTLYWYLQNLGQGPELLIRYENEEAVDDSQLPKDRFSAERLKGVDSTLKIQPAELGDSAVYLCASSLRGLAGVDTQYFGPGTRLTVL.

This clonotype was counted a few times. J is TRBJ1-2 and V is TRBV20-1; D ambiguous. V lost 2 bases and J 3 bases, leaving 16 bases between the germline ends. This CDR3 has 15 residues. Germline assignment: CDR1 DFQATT and CDR2 SNEGSKA (reference sequence). The CDR3 region is CSARPRREGDYGYTF. The CDR3, as DNA: TGCAGTGCTAGACCCCGACGTGAGGGAGACTATGGCTACACCTTC.

The chain carries TRBV6-1 and TRBJ1-5; TRBD1 is a possible D gene (5 bases). CDR1 is MNHNS and CDR2 is SASEGT in the germline V gene. Trimming removed 6 bases from V and 1 base from J, with 16 bases in between. The length of the CDR3 is 16 residues. The CDR3 region is CASSPLGGRSNQPQHF. The CDR3 DNA is TGTGCCAGCAGCCCGCTGGGGGGGAGAAGCAATCAGCCCCAGCATTTT.

The chain combines TRBV24-1 with TRBJ2-5, with a possible D match to TRBD1 (6 bases). The CDR3 consists of 15 residues. The ends were cut back, 3 bases at V and 3 bases at J, with 13 bases in the middle. The germline V gene has CDR1 KGHDR and CDR2 SFDVKD. The CDR3 protein is CATSDPRGTEETQYF. CDR3 in DNA: TGTGCCACCAGTGATCCGAGGGGGACGGAAGAGACCCAGTACTTC.

The chain has TRBV6-5 and TRBJ1-2; a possible D gene is TRBD1 (5 bases). V was shortened by 0 bases and J by 8 bases, with 16 bases between the two germline ends. Per the germline V gene, CDR1 is MNHEY and CDR2 is SVGAGI. The CDR3 is 15 amino acids. CDR3 protein: CASSYSVGQASGYTF. Written as DNA, the CDR3 is TGTGCCAGCAGTTACTCTGTGGGGCAGGCTAGCGGCTACACCTTC.

The sample holds a few counts of this clonotype. The V call is TRBV27, the J call TRBJ2-7; 7 bases line up with TRBD2. From germline, CDR1 is MNHEY and CDR2 SMNVEV (reference sequence). The CDR3 runs 15 residues. V lost 8 bases, J lost 3 bases, and 13 bases stayed unmatched. CDR3 protein: CASGLYASGFYEQYF. The CDR3 DNA sequence: TGTGCCAGCGGCCTCTACGCTAGCGGTTTCTACGAGCAGTACTTC.

V gene TRBV18 combines with J gene TRBJ2-1; tentatively, D is TRBD2 (5 bases). This CDR3 region has 15 residues. Germline CDR1 KGHSH, CDR2 LQKENI. Deletions cut 5 bases from V and 0 bases from J, with 11 bases between. The CDR3, as DNA: TGTGCCAGCTCATTAAACGGACTCTCCTACAATGAGCAGTTCTTC. Its translation: CASSLNGLSYNEQFF.